A single sample is the source of the 31 T cell receptor beta chains below, sequenced in a study of T cell responses to AZD1222 COVID-19 vaccine. Profiling relied on immunoSEQ multiplex PCR, and the TCRdb table lists in-frame clones only, not all of them. In the table there are approximately 120,000 clones, approximately 86% of which are singletons. The sample in question was peripheral blood, obtained on day 0 of MenACWY control vaccination. These receptors originate from an adult in good health.

The table lists this clone with a count of one. The chain recombines TRBV11-2 with TRBJ1-5, with unresolved D. CDR3 length equals 12 residues. V lost 4 bases to trimming and J lost 11 bases, with 12 bases between them. CDR1 and CDR2 (germline): SGHAT, FQNNGV. CDR3 loop: CASSSTDRAQHF. CDR3 nucleotide sequence: TGTGCCAGCAGCTCTACGGATAGAGCCCAGCATTTT.

The chain uses TRBV6-5 and TRBJ1-4; D is possibly TRBD1 (5 bases). The CDR3 length is 14 residues. V lost 6 bases to trimming and J lost 6 bases, with 14 bases between them. Germline V lookup: CDR1 MNHEY, CDR2 SVGAGI. The CDR3 spells CASRARDADEKLFF. CDR3 coding DNA: TGTGCCAGCAGGGCTCGGGACGCGGATGAAAAACTGTTTTTT.

The chain recombines TRBV6-6 with TRBJ1-2, with 8 bases matching TRBD1. Germline V gene lookup returns CDR1 MNHNY and CDR2 SVGAGI (reference sequence). The CDR3 covers 14 residues. V was clipped by 6 bases and J by 3 bases; unmatched bases: 6. CDR3 amino acids: CASRTGTGDYGYTF. DNA for the CDR3: TGTGCCAGCAGAACCGGGACAGGCGACTATGGCTACACCTTC.

The CDR3 DNA reads as TGTGCCAGCAGTGACAAGCACCGGGACAGGGGGCTTAGGTACACCGGGGAGCTGTTTTTT. As protein: CASSDKHRDRGLRYTGELFF. The chain couples TRBV2 to TRBJ2-2, with 12 bases that match TRBD1. Germline assignment: CDR1 SNHLY and CDR2 FYNNEI. V dropped 3 bases and J dropped 3; count of bases not matched to a gene: 14. This CDR3 comprises 20 residues.

This chain joins TRBV5-4 and TRBJ1-1; D gene uncertain. This CDR3 has 12 amino acids. V gave up 0 bases and J gave up 10 bases, with 10 bases separating them. From germline, CDR1 is SGHNT and CDR2 YYREEE (reference sequence). This CDR3 is CASSLEVGGAFF. The CDR3 nucleotides read TGTGCCAGCAGCTTGGAGGTGGGAGGAGCTTTCTTT. The complete variable domain, with remaining parts taken from reference TRBV5-4 and TRBJ1-1, reads ETGVTQSPTHLIKTRGQQVTLRCSSQSGHNTVSWYQQALGQGPQFIFQYYREEENGRGNFPPRFSGLQFPNYSSELNVNALELDDSALYLCASSLEVGGAFFGQGTRLTVV.

This clone appeared a few times. The chain has TRBV11-2 and TRBJ2-3, with a possible D match to TRBD2 (6 bases). Germline CDR1 is SGHAT and CDR2 is FQNNGV. The CDR3 has 15 residues. Trimming shortened V by 5 bases and J by 0 bases, and 12 bases separated the two germline ends. The CDR3 DNA reads TGTGCCAGCAGCCCGCGGGACTTTAGCACAGATACGCAGTATTTT. Its protein is CASSPRDFSTDTQYF.

The rearrangement links TRBV18 to TRBJ1-1; D possibly corresponds to TRBD1 (5 bases). This CDR3 is 14 amino acids long. V lost 3 bases and J lost 5, with 13 bases in between. Germline V gene lookup returns CDR1 KGHSH and CDR2 LQKENI. DNA for the CDR3: TGTGCCAGCTCACCGGCTCAGGGTAGGACTGAAGCTTTCTTT. It encodes CASSPAQGRTEAFF.

V gene TRBV5-6 combines with J gene TRBJ2-7, with TRBD1 matching over 7 bases. The germline CDR1 and CDR2 sequences are SGHDT and YYEEEE. The CDR3 consists of 13 residues. Trimming at V came to 5 bases and at J to 3 bases, leaving 5 bases not matched to a gene. CDR3 sequence (DNA): TGTGCCAGCAGAGGACAGGCGGGCTACGAGCAGTACTTC. Its translation: CASRGQAGYEQYF.

This chain joins TRBV7-9 and TRBJ1-5; 7 nucleotides line up with TRBD1. The CDR3 spans 18 residues. Per the germline V gene, CDR1 is SEHNR and CDR2 is FQNEAQ (reference sequence). With 5 bases clipped from V and 1 base from J, the junction kept 14 bases outside the gene matches. As DNA, the CDR3 is TGTGCCAGCAGCCCGACGAGGGGCGGACAGGACAGCAATCAGCCCCAGCATTTT. This codes for CASSPTRGGQDSNQPQHF.

The chain employs TRBV28 and TRBJ2-7; D possibly corresponds to TRBD1 (6 bases). The CDR3 is 12 amino acids. With 1 base removed from V and 8 bases from J, the gap between germline ends came to 9 bases. CDR1 and CDR2 (germline): MDHEN, SYDVKM. The CDR3 is CASSLYGDKQYF. CDR3 nucleotides: TGTGCCAGCAGTTTATATGGGGACAAGCAGTACTTC.

The gene calls are TRBV6-5 and TRBJ2-7; 8 bases are a match to TRBD1. Germline V gene data show CDR1 as MNHEY and CDR2 as SVGAGI. The CDR3 contains 14 residues. Losses at the gene ends were 5 bases for V and 4 bases for J; bases not matched to a gene: 7. The CDR3: CASSPRQGRYEQYF. The CDR3 DNA reads TGTGCCAGCAGTCCCCGACAGGGGAGGTACGAGCAGTACTTC.

J is TRBJ1-2 and V is TRBV4-2; weak D call: TRBD1 (5 bases). Germline V gene data show CDR1 as LGHNA and CDR2 as YNFKEQ. CDR3 length: 17 residues. V was cut by 0 bases and J by 2 bases, with 16 bases left in between. The CDR3 coding sequence is TGTGCCAGCAGCCAAGATGGTGCCAGGGAAGGAAACTATGGCTACACCTTC. This sequence encodes CASSQDGAREGNYGYTF.

V is TRBV9 and J is TRBJ2-7; D uncertain. CDR1 is SGDLS and CDR2 is YYNGEE in the germline V gene. Trimming left V 0 bases short and J 4 bases short, with 8 bases between. There are 13 residues in the CDR3. The CDR3 loop reads CASSVDADYEQYF. CDR3 in DNA: TGTGCCAGCAGCGTAGACGCAGATTACGAGCAGTACTTC.

The chain joins TRBV25-1 to TRBJ2-2; TRBD1 or TRBD2 may be the D gene (5 bases each). Germline CDR1 is MGHDK and CDR2 is SYGVNS. The CDR3 covers 15 residues. Trimming pared 3 bases from V and 3 bases from J, leaving 11 bases between. CDR3 protein: CASSDPGRYTGELFF. CDR3 coding DNA: TGTGCCAGCAGTGATCCGGGACGGTACACCGGGGAGCTGTTTTTT.

CDR3 nucleotide sequence: TGTGCCAGCAGCCAAGGGGGAGTTGAACATAATTCACCCCTCCACTTT. The encoded protein is CASSQGGVEHNSPLHF. The chain carries TRBV3-1 (or the pseudogene TRBV3-2) and TRBJ1-6; D gene ambiguous. V was clipped by 1 base and J by 5 bases, with 12 bases between them. Looked up from germline, CDR1 is LGHDT and CDR2 is YNNKEL (reference sequence). The CDR3 loop spans 16 amino acids.

The rearrangement joins TRBV5-1 to TRBJ2-7; 10 positions match TRBD2. CDR1 and CDR2 (germline): SGHRS, YFSETQ. CDR3 length: 15 residues. The trim removed 3 bases at V and 0 bases at J, leaving 3 bases unmatched. The CDR3, as DNA: TGCGCCAGCAGCTCGTCTAGCGGGAGCTCCTACGAGCAGTACTTC. Its translation is CASSSSSGSSYEQYF.

The rearrangement joins TRBV4-3 to TRBJ2-3; 10 nucleotides match TRBD2. Germline V gene data show CDR1 as LGHNA and CDR2 as YSLEER. The CDR3 loop spans 17 amino acids. Germline trimming cut 3 bases from V and 4 bases from J; bases unmatched to any gene: 10. The CDR3 spells CASSHEGTSARADTQYF. The CDR3 nucleotides read TGCGCCAGCAGCCACGAGGGGACTAGCGCCAGAGCAGATACGCAGTATTTT.

The sample holds one count of this clone. The rearrangement joins TRBV11-3 to TRBJ1-5; TRBD1 might be the D (6 bases). Germline CDR1 SGHNT, CDR2 YENEEA. The CDR3 sequence is 16 residues long. The ends were cut back, 5 bases at V and 2 bases at J, with 16 bases in the middle. CDR3 sequence reads: CASSLGGPVGNQPQHF. The CDR3 DNA reads as TGTGCCAGCAGCCTGGGGGGCCCGGTGGGCAATCAGCCCCAGCATTTT. The whole variable domain, remainder taken from reference TRBV11-3 and TRBJ1-5, is EAGVVQSPRYKIIEKKQPVAFWCNPISGHNTLYWYLQNLGQGPELLIRYENEEAVDDSQLPKDRFSAERLKGVDSTLKIQPAELGDSAVYLCASSLGGPVGNQPQHFGDGTRLSIL.

The rearrangement uses TRBV6-2 or TRBV6-3 and TRBJ1-1, with D unclear. The CDR3 totals 14 residues. Germline V CDR1 and CDR2: MNHEY, SVGEGT. Between the trimmed V and J ends, which lost 2 bases and 1 base, there was a span of 8 bases. CDR3 in amino acids: CASSYGYENTEAFF. In nucleotides, the CDR3 is TGTGCCAGCAGTTACGGGTACGAGAACACTGAAGCTTTCTTT.

The chain recombines TRBV28 with TRBJ1-1; the D is unclear. CDR1 and CDR2 from the germline V gene are MDHEN and SYDVKM. V was shortened by 6 bases and J by 7 bases, with 9 bases between the two germline ends. The CDR3 contains 11 residues. CDR3 in DNA: TGTGCCAGCAGGCGGGGTTTTGAAGCTTTCTTT. Amino acid sequence: CASRRGFEAFF.

The chain has TRBV19 and TRBJ1-5; no reliable D call. The CDR3 totals 12 residues. The germline CDR1 and CDR2 sequences are LNHDA and SQIVND (reference sequence). The V end lost 6 bases, the J end lost 7 bases, and 10 bases lay between the germline ends. Here the CDR3 DNA reads TGTGCCAGTAGGGTCCCGGGGCAGCCCCAGCATTTT. It specifies CASRVPGQPQHF.

J is TRBJ1-1 and V is TRBV18, with D maybe TRBD1 (5 bases). The germline gives CDR1 KGHSH, CDR2 LQKENI. The CDR3 totals 14 residues. The V end lost 4 bases, the J end lost 5 bases, and 14 bases lay between the germline ends. The CDR3 here is CASSLGQGDTEAFF. In nucleotides, the CDR3 is TGTGCCAGCTCACTAGGGCAGGGAGATACTGAAGCTTTCTTT.

The genes are TRBV20-1 and TRBJ2-5; D uncertain. Germline V lookup: CDR1 DFQATT, CDR2 SNEGSKA (reference sequence). CDR3 length: 11 residues. The V gene lost 7 bases and the J gene lost 0 bases, with 6 bases spanning the gap. DNA of the CDR3: TGCAGTGGGGTTAACCAAGAGACCCAGTACTTC. This translates into CSGVNQETQYF.

The V and J genes are TRBV5-4 and TRBJ1-2, with 7 bases fitting TRBD1. Trimming took 3 bases from V and 8 from J; bases not matched to a gene: 10. The germline gives CDR1 SGHNT, CDR2 YYREEE (reference sequence). There are 14 residues in the CDR3. The CDR3 DNA reads TGTGCCAGCAGCTCACGACAGGGACGGCACGGCTACACCTTC. It specifies CASSSRQGRHGYTF.

This clone was counted only a few times. The CDR3 region is CASSPTGLNQPQHF. CDR3 nucleotide sequence: TGTGCCAGCAGTCCCACAGGGCTCAATCAGCCCCAGCATTTT. The V call is TRBV27, the J call TRBJ1-5; the D gene is possibly TRBD1 (6 bases). Germline CDR1 reads MNHEY; CDR2 reads SMNVEV (reference sequence). Trimming pared 5 bases from V and 3 bases from J, leaving 11 bases between. The CDR3 has 14 residues.

The chain links TRBV6-4 to TRBJ2-2, with D possibly matching TRBD1 (6 bases). CDR1 is MRHNA and CDR2 is SNTAGT in the germline V gene. The CDR3 covers 16 residues. V lost 2 bases, J lost 5 bases, and 15 bases lay in between. The CDR3 sequence: CASSDDGGMGTGELFF. The CDR3, as DNA: TGTGCCAGCAGTGACGATGGGGGCATGGGGACCGGGGAGCTGTTTTTT.

The genes are TRBV5-6 and TRBJ1-1; 8 bases match TRBD1. The CDR3 extends over 15 amino acids. Per the germline V gene, CDR1 is SGHDT and CDR2 is YYEEEE. The V gene end was trimmed by 3 bases and the J gene end by 0 bases; junction bases not matched to a gene: 4. The CDR3 spells CASSWTGRLNTEAFF. CDR3 coding DNA: TGTGCCAGCAGCTGGACAGGGAGGTTGAACACTGAAGCTTTCTTT.

The genes are TRBV9 and TRBJ1-1, with unresolved D. The V gene lost 0 bases and the J gene lost 9 bases, with 9 bases spanning the gap. The CDR3 covers 12 residues. CDR1 is SGDLS, CDR2 YYNGEE, per germline. CDR3 in amino acids: CASSVEAGKAFF. CDR3 sequence (DNA): TGTGCCAGCAGCGTAGAGGCGGGGAAAGCTTTCTTT.

The chain recombines TRBV5-6 with TRBJ1-6; 7 nucleotides line up with TRBD1. Germline CDR1 reads SGHDT; CDR2 reads YYEEEE. V lost 4 bases and J lost 0; bases outside the gene matches: 10. This CDR3 region has 18 residues. The CDR3 protein is CASSVRTGQSSYNSPLHF. The CDR3 DNA follows: TGTGCCAGCAGCGTCCGGACAGGCCAGAGCTCCTATAATTCACCCCTCCACTTT.

This chain links TRBV25-1 with TRBJ1-4; D gene uncertain. V lost 0 bases, J lost 5 bases, and 13 bases lay in between. Germline loops: CDR1 MGHDK, CDR2 SYGVNS. This CDR3 is 16 amino acids long. The CDR3 protein is CASSEYLATANEKLFF. In DNA, the CDR3 is TGTGCCAGCAGTGAATATTTGGCCACGGCGAATGAAAAACTGTTTTTT.

The sample holds a few counts of this clone. The chain combines TRBV5-1 with TRBJ2-7, with 10 bases aligning to TRBD1. J lost 3 bases, V lost 5 bases, and 8 bases had no gene match. The CDR3 runs to 15 residues. Germline lookup yields CDR1 SGHRS and CDR2 YFSETQ. CDR3 amino acids: CASRQRDRGDYEQYF. Here the CDR3 DNA reads TGCGCCAGCAGACAGAGGGACAGGGGAGACTACGAGCAGTACTTC.